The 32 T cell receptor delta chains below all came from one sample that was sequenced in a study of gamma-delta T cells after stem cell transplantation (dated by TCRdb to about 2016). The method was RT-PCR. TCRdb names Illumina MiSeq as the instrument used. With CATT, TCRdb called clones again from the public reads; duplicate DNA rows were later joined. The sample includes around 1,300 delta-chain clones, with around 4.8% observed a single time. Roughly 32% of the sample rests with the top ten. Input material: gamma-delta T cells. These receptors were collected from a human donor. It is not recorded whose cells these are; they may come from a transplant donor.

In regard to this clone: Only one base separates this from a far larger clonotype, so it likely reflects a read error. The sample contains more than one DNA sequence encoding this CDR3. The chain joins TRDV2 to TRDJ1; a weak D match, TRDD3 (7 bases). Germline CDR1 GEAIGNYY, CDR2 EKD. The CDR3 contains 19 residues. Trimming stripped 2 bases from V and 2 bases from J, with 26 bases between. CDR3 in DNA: TGTGCCTGTGACAGCGTATTGGGGGACCCGTACCTTCCGACCGATAAACTCATCTTT. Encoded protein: CACDSVLGDPYLPTDKLIF.

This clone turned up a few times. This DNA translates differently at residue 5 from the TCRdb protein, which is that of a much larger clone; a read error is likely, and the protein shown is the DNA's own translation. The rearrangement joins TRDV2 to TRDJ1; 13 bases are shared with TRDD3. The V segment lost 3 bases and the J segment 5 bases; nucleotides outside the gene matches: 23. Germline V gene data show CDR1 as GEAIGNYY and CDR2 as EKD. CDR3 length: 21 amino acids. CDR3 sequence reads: CACDSVTGGYASPLDRDKLIF. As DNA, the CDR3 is TGTGCCTGTGACTCCGTTACTGGGGGATACGCGTCACCCCTCGATCGAGATAAACTCATCTTT.

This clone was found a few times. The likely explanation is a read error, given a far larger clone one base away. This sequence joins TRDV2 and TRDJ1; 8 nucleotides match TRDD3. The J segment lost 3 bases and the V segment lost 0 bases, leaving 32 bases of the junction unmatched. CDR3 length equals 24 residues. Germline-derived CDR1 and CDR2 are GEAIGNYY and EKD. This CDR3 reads CACDTLASGDVGVVGDSLADKLIF. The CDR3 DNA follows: TGTGCCTGTGACACCTTAGCCTCGGGGGACGTAGGAGTCGTGGGGGATTCTCTTGCCGATAAACTCATCTTT.

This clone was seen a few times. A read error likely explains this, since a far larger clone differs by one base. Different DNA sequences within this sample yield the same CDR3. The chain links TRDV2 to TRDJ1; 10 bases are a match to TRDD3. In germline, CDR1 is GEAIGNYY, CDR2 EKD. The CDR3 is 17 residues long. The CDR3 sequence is CACESLLGDPLTDKLIF. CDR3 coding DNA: TGTGCTTGTGAATCCTTACTGGGGGATCCGTTAACCGATAAACTCATCTTT.

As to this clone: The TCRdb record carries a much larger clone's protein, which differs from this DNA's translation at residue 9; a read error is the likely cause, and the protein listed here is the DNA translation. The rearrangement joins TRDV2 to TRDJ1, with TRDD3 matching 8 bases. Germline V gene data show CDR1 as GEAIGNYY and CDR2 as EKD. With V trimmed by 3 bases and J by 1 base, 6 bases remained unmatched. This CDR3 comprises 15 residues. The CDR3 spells CACDSVLGVTDKLIF. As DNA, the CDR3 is TGTGCCTGTGACTCGGTACTGGGGGTCACCGATAAACTCATCTTT.

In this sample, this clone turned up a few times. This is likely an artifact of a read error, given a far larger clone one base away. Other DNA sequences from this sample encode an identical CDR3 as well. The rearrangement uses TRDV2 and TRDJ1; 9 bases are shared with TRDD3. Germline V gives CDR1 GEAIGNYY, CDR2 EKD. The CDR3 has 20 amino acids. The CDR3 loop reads CACDTIPSELGDPYTDKLIF. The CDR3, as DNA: TGTGCTTGTGACACAATTCCCTCCGAACTGGGGGACCCGTACACCGATAAACTCATCTTT.

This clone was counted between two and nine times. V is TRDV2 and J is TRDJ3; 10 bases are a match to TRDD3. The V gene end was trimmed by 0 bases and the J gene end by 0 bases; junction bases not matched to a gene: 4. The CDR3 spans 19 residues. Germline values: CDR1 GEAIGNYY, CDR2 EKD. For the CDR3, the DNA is TGTGCCTGTGACACCTTACTGGGGGATGACTCCTGGGACACCCGACAGATGTTTTTC. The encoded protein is CACDTLLGDDSWDTRQMFF.

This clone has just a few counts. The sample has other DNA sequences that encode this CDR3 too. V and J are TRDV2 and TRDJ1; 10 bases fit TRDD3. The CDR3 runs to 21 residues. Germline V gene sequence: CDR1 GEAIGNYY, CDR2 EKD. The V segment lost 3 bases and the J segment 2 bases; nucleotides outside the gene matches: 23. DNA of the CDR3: TGTGCCTGTGACTTGATGTCGGCGGGGCTGGGGGATAGTCTACTTACCGATAAACTCATCTTT. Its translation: CACDLMSAGLGDSLLTDKLIF.

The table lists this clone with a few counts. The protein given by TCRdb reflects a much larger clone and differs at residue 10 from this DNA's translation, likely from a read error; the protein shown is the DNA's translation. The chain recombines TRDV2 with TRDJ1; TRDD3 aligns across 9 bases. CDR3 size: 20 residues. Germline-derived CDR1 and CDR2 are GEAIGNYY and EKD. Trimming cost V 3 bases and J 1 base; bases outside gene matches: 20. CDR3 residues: CACDLMSAGPGDTSTDKLIF. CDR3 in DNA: TGTGCCTGTGACTTGATGTCGGCGGGGCCGGGGGATACATCCACCGATAAACTCATCTTT.

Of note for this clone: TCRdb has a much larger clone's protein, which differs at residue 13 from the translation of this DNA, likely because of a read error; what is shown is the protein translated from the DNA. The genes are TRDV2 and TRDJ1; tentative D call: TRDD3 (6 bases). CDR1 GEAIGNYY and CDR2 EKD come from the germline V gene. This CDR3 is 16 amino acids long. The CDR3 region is CACDTADTRGTDTLIF. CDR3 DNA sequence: TGTGCCTGTGACACCGCCGATACGCGGGGCACCGATACACTCATCTTT.

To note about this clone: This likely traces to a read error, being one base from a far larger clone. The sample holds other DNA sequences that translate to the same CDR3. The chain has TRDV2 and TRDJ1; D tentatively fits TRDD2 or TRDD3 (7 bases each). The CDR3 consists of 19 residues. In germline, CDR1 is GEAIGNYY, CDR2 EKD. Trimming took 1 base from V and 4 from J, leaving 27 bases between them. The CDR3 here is CACDTAGFPTGAYGDKLIF. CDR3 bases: TGTGCCTGTGACACGGCGGGATTTCCTACTGGGGCTTATGGCGATAAACTCATCTTT.

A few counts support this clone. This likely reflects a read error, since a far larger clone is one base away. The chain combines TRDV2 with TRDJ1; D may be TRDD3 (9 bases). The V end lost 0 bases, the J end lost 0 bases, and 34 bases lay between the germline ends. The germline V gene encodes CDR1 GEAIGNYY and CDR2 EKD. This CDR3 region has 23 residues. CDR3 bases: TGTGCCTGTGACACCGTCGCCCTTCCTATAGGCAGGCTGGGGGATCTTAACACCGATAAACTCATCTTT. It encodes CACDTVALPIGRLGDLNTDKLIF.

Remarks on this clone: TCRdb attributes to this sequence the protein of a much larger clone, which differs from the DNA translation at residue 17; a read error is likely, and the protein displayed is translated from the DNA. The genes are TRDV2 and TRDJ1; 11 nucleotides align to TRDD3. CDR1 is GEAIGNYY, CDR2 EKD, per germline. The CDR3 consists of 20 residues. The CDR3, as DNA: TGTGCCTGTGACTTGATGTCGGCGGGGCTGGGGGATACATCCACCGATACACTCATCTTT. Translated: CACDLMSAGLGDTSTDTLIF.

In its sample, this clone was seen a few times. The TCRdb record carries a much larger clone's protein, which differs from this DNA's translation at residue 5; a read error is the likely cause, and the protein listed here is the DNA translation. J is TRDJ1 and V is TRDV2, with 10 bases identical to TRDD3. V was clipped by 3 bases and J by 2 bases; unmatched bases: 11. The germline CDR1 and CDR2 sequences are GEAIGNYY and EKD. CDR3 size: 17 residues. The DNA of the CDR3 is TGTGCCTGTGACGCCGTCGGTGGACTGGGGGATACCGATAAACTCATCTTT. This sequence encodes CACDAVGGLGDTDKLIF.

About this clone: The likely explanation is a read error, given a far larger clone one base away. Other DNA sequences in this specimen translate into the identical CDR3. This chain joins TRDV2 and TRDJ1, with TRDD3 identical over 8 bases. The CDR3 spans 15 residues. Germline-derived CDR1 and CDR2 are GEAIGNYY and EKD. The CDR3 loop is CACDSVGDSTDKLIF. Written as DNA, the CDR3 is TGTGCCTGTGACTCGGTGGGGGATTCCACCGATAAACTCATATTT.

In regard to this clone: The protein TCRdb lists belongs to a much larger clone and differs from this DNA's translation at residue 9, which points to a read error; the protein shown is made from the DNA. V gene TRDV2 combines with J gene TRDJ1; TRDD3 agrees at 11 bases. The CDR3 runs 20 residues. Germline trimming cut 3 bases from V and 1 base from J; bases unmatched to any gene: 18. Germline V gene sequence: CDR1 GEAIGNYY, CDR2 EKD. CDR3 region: CACDLMSAVLGDTSTDKLIF. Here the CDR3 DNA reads TGTGCCTGTGACTTGATGTCGGCGGTGCTGGGGGATACATCCACCGATAAACTCATCTTT.

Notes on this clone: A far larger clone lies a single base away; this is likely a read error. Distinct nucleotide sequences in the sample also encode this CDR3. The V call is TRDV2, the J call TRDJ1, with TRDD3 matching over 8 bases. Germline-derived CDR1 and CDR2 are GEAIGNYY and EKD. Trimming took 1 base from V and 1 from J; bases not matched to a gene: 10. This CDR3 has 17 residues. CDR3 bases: TGTGCCTGTGACACTGTTGGGGATACAAAAGGCACCGATAAACTCATCTTT. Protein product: CACDTVGDTKGTDKLIF.

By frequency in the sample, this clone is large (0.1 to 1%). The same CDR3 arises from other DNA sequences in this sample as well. CDR3: CACDRTVLGDKRSWDTRQMFF. DNA of the CDR3: TGTGCCTGTGACCGTACTGTACTGGGGGATAAGAGGTCCTGGGACACCCGACAGATGTTTTTC. This chain connects TRDV2 to TRDJ3; 11 bases map to TRDD3. The germline V gene encodes CDR1 GEAIGNYY and CDR2 EKD. The CDR3 is made up of 21 amino acids. The junction had 13 bases not matched to a gene; V was cut back by 3 bases and J by 1 base.

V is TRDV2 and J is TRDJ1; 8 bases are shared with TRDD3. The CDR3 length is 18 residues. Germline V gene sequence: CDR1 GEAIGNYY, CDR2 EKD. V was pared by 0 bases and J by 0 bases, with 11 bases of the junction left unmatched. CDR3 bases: TGTGCCTGTGACACCCTACCTACTGGGGGGGGATACACCGATAAACTCATCTTT. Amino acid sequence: CACDTLPTGGGYTDKLIF.

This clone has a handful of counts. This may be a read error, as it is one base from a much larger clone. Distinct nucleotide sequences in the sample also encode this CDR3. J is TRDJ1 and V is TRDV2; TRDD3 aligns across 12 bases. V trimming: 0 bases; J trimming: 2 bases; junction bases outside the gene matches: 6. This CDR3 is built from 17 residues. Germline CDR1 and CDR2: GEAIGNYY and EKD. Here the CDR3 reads CACDTVLGDTRTDKLIF. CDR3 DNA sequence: TGTGCCTGTGACACCGTGCTGGGGGATACGCGTACCGATAAACTCATCTTT.

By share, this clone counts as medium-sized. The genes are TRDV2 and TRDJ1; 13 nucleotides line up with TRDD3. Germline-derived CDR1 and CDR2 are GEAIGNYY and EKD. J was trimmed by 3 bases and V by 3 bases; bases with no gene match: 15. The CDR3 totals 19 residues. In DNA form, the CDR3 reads TGTGCCTGTGACCCCCTTACTGGGGGATACGCCTGGAAACCCGATAAACTCATCTTT. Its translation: CACDPLTGGYAWKPDKLIF.

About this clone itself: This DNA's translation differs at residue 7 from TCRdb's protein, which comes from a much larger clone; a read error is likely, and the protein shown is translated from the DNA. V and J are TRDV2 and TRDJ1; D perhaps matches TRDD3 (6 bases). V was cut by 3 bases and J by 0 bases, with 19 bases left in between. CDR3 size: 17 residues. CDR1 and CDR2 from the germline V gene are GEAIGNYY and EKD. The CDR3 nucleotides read TGTGCCTGTGACCCAGTACGGGGGGACTCACACACCGATAAACTCATCTTT. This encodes CACDPVRGDSHTDKLIF.

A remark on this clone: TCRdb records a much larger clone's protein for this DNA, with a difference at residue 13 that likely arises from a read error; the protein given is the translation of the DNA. The CDR3 region has the DNA TGTGCCTGTGACTCTATAGACGGGGGGATACTTTCCGCTAAACTCATCTTT. This translates into CACDSIDGGILSAKLIF. The chain carries TRDV2 and TRDJ1; 9 bases are a match to TRDD3. V lost 3 bases, J lost 7 bases, and 17 bases stayed unmatched. The CDR3 runs 17 residues. Germline V gives CDR1 GEAIGNYY, CDR2 EKD.

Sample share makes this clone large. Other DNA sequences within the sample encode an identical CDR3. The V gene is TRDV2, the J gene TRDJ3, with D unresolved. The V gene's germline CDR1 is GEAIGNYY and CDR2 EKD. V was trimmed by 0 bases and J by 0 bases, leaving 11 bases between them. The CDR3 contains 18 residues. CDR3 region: CACDTGTPSSWDTRQMFF. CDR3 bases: TGTGCCTGTGACACCGGGACACCCAGCTCCTGGGACACCCGACAGATGTTTTTC.

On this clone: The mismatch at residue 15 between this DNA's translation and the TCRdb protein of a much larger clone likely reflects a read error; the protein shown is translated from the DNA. The CDR3 here is CACDTAGFPTGAYGVKLIF. The CDR3 DNA sequence: TGTGCCTGTGACACGGCGGGCTTTCCTACTGGGGCTTATGGCGTTAAACTCATCTTT. The chain employs TRDV2 and TRDJ1; D may be TRDD2 or TRDD3 (7 bases each). V lost 1 base and J 7 bases, leaving 30 bases between the germline ends. This CDR3 is 19 amino acids long. CDR1 is GEAIGNYY, CDR2 EKD, per germline.

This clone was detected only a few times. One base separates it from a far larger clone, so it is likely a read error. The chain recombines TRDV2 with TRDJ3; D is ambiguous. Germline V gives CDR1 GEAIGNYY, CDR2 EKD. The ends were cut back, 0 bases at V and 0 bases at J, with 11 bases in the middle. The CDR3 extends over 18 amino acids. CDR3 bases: TGTGCCTGTGACACCAGGACACCCAGCTCCTGGGACACCCGACAGATGTTTTTC. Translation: CACDTRTPSSWDTRQMFF.

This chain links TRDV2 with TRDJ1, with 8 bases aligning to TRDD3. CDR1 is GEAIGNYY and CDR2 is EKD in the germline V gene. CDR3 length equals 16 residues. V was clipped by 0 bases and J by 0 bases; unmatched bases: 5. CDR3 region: CACDTGFGGYTDKLIF. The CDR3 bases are TGTGCCTGTGACACCGGTTTTGGGGGATACACCGATAAACTCATCTTT.

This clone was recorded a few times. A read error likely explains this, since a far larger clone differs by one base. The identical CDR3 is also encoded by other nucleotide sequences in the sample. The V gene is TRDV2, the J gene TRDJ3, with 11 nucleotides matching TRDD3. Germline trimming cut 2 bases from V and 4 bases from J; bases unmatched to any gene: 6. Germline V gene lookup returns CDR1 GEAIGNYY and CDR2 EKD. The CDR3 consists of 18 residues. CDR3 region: CACDNTGGYSWDTRQMFF. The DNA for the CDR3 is TGTGCCTGTGACAATACTGGGGGATATTCGTGGGACACCCGACAGATGTTTTTC.

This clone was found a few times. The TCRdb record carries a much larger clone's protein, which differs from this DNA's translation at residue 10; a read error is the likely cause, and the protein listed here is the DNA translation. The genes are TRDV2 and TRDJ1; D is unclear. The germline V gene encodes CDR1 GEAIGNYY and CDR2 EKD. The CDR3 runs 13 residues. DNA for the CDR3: TGTGCCTGTGAGTTACTGAACACCGATATACTCATCTTT. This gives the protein CACELLNTDILIF.

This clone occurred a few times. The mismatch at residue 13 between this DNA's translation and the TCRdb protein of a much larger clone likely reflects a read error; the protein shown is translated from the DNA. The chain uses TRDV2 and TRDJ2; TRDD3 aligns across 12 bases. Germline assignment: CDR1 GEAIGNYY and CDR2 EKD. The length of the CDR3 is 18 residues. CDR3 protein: CACDTVLGDTALPAQLFF. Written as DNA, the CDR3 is TGTGCCTGTGACACTGTACTGGGGGATACTGCTTTGCCAGCACAACTCTTCTTT.

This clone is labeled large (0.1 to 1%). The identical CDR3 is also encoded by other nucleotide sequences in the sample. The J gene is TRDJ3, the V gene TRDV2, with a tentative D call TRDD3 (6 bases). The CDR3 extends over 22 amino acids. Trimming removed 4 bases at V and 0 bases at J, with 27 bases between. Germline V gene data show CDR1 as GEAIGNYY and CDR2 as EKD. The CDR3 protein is CACDTLRGGPSPTSWDTRQMFF. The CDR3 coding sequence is TGTGCCTGTGATACCCTAAGAGGGGGACCGTCACCTACCTCCTGGGACACCCGACAGATGTTTTTC.

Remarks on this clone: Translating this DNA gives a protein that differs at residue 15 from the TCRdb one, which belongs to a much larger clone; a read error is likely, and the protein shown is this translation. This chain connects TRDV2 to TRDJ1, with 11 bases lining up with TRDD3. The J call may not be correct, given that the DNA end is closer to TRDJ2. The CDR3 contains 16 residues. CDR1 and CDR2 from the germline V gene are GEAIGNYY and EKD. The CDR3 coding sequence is TGTGCCTGTGACACCGTGGGACTGGGGGATAACGGTAAACTCTTCTTT. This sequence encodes CACDTVGLGDNGKLFF.